This T cell receptor beta chain is drawn from a study of T-cell reconstitution after alpha-beta-depleted transplantation in children. This clonotype appeared a few times. During its preparation, the TCRbeta library received unique molecular identifiers. TCRdb passed the PCR reads through MiXCR, listing each CDR3 protein once. The sample gives approximately 340,000 distinct CDR3 sequences, around 10% of which show up once; around 2.4% is in the top ten. The CDR3 covers 15 residues. V shed 5 bases and J shed 7 bases, with 18 bases lying between them. The germline V gene has CDR1 SEHNR and CDR2 FQNEAQ (reference sequence).

The sequence was collected from a human donor who donated a stem cell graft to a child with acute lymphoblastic leukemia. The chain uses TRBV7-9 and TRBJ1-5; no clear D gene. The sample was PBMCs from the stem cell graft donor, taken from the stem cell graft. The CDR3 sequence is CASSPMTGRKQPQHF. For the CDR3, the DNA is TGTGCCAGCAGCCCCATGACTGGGAGGAAGCAGCCCCAGCATTTT.